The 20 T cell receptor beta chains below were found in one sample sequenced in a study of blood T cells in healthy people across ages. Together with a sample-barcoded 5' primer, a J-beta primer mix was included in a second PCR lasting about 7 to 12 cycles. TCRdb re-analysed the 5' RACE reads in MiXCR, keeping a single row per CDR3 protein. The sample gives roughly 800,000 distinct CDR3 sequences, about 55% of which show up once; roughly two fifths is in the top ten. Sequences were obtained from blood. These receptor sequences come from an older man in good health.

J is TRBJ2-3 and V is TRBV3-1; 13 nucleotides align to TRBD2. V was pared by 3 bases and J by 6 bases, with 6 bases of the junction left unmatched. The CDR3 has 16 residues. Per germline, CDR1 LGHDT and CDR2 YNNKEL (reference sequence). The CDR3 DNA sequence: TGTGCCAGCAGCCATGGGACTAGCGGGATTGTGGATACGCAGTATTTT. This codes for CASSHGTSGIVDTQYF.

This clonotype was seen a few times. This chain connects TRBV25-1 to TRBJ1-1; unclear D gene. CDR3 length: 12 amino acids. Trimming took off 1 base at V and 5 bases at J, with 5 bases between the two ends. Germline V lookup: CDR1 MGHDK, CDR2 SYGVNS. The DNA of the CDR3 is TGTGCCAGCAGTGAATGGGGAACTGAAGCTTTCTTT. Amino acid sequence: CASSEWGTEAFF.

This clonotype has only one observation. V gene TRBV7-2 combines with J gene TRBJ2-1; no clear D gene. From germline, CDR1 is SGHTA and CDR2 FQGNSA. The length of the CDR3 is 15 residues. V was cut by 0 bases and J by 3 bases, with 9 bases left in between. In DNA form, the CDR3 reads TGTGCCAGCAGCTTAGCGTTCGGCAGCTACAATGAGCAGTTCTTC. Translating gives CASSLAFGSYNEQFF.

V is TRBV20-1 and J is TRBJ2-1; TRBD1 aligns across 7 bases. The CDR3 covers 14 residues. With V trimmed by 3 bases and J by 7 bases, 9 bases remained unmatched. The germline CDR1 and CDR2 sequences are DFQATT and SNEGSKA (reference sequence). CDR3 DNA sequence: TGCAGTGCTAGTCCCCGGGACAGACTAAATGAGCAGTTCTTC. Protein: CSASPRDRLNEQFF.

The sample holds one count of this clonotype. Here the CDR3 reads CASRRGGTQDTQYF. In DNA, the CDR3 is TGTGCCAGCCGCCGAGGGGGGACCCAAGATACGCAGTATTTT. The rearrangement links TRBV28 to TRBJ2-3, with D perhaps being TRBD1 or TRBD2 (6 bases each). V was shortened by 8 bases and J by 5 bases, with 17 bases between the two germline ends. Germline V gene lookup returns CDR1 MDHEN and CDR2 SYDVKM. The CDR3 consists of 14 residues.

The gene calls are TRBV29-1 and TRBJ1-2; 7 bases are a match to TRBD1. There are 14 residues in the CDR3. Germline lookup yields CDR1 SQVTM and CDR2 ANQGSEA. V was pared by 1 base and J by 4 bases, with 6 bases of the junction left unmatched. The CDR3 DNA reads TGCAGCGTTGAAGGATACAGGGGATCCTATGGCTACACCTTC. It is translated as CSVEGYRGSYGYTF.

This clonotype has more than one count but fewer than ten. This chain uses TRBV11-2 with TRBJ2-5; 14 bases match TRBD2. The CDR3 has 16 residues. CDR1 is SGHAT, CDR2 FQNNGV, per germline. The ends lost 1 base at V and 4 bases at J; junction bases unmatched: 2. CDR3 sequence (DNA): TGTGCCAGCAGCTTAGGGGGACTAGCGGGAGCAGAGACCCAGTACTTC. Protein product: CASSLGGLAGAETQYF.

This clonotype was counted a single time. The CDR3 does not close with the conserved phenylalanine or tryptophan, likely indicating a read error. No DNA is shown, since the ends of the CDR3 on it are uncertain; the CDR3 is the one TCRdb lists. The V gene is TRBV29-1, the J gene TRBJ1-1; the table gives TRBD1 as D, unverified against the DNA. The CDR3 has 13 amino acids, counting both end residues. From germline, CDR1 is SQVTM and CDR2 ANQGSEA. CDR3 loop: CSVETGRTTETFS.

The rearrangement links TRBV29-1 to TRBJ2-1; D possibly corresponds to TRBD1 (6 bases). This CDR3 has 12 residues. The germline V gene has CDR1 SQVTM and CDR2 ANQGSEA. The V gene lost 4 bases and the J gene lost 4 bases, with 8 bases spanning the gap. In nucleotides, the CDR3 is TGCAGCGTTGCACAGGGTTACAATGAGCAGTTCTTC. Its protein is CSVAQGYNEQFF.

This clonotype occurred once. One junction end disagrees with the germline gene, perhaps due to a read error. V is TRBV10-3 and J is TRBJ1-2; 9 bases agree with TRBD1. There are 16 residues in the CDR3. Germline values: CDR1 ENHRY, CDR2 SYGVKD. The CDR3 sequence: CAIGDPPGTGRDGYTF. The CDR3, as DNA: TGTGCCATCGGTGACCCCCCCGGGACAGGGAGGGATGGCTACACCTTC.

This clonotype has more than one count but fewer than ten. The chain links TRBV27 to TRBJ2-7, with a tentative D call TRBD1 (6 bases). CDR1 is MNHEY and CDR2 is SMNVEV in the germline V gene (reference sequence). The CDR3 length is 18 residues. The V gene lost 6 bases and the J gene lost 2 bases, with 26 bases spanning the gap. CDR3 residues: CASSQHSPTTGIPYEQYF. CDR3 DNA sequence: TGTGCCAGCAGCCAACACTCCCCAACGACAGGCATCCCCTACGAGCAGTACTTC.

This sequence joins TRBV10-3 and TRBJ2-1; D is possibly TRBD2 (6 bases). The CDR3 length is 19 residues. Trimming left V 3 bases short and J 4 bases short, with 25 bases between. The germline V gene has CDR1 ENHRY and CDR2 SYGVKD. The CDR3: CAISERGRKAGGGYNEQFF. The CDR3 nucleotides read TGTGCCATCAGTGAACGAGGGCGTAAAGCGGGTGGGGGATACAATGAGCAGTTCTTC.

The chain's CDR3 is CASKFQEGSYEQYF. CDR3 DNA: TGTGCCAGTAAGTTTCAGGAGGGCTCCTACGAGCAGTACTTC. The chain has TRBV27 and TRBJ2-7; D may be TRBD2 (6 bases). Germline values: CDR1 MNHEY, CDR2 SMNVEV (reference sequence). Trimming cost V 9 bases and J 0 bases, with 15 bases left between them. The length of the CDR3 is 14 residues.

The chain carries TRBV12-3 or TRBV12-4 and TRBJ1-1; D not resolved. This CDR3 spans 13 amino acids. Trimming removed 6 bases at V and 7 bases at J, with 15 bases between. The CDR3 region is CASRPEIKVEAFF. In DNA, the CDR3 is TGTGCCAGCAGACCCGAAATAAAGGTTGAAGCTTTCTTT.

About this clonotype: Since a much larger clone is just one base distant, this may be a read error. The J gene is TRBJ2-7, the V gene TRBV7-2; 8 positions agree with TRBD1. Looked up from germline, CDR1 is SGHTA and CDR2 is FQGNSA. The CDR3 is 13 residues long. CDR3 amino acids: CASGLGETGDKYF. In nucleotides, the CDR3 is TGTGCCAGCGGCTTAGGGGAGACAGGGGATAAGTACTTC. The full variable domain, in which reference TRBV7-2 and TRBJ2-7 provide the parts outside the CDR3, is GAGVSQSPSNKVTEKGKDVELRCDPISGHTALYWYRQSLGQGLEFLIYFQGNSAPDKSGLPSDRFSAERTGGSVSTLTIQRTQQEDSAVYLCASGLGETGDKYFGPGTRLTVT.

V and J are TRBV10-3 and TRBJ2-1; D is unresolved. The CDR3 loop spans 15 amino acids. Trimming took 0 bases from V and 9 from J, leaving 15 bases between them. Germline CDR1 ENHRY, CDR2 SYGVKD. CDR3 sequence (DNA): TGTGCCATCAGTGAGTCGGTCACCCCTCCGGGTGAGCAGTTCTTC. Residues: CAISESVTPPGEQFF.

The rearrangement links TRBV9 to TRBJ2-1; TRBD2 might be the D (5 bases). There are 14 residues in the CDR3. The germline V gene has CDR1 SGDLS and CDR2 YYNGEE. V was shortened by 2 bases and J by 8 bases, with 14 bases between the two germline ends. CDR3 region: CASSVSPGIDEQFF. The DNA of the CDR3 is TGTGCCAGCAGCGTTAGCCCCGGGATCGATGAGCAGTTCTTC. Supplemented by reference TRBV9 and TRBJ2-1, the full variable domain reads DSGVTQTPKHLITATGQRVTLRCSPRSGDLSVYWYQQSLDQGLQFLIQYYNGEERAKGNILERFSAQQFPDLHSELNLSSLELGDSALYFCASSVSPGIDEQFFGPGTRLTVL.

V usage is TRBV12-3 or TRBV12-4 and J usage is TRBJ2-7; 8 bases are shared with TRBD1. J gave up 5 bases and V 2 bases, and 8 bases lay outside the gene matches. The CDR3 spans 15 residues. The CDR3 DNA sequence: TGTGCCAGCAGTTTAACGACAGGGGTCATTGACGAGCAGTACTTC. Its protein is CASSLTTGVIDEQYF.

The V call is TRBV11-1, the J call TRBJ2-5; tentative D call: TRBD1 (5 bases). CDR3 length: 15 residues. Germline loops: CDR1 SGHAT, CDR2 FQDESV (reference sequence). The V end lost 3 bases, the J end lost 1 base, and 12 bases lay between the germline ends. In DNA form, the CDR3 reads TGTGCCAGCAGCTTCACACAGGTTCTCCAAGAGACCCAGTACTTC. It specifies CASSFTQVLQETQYF.

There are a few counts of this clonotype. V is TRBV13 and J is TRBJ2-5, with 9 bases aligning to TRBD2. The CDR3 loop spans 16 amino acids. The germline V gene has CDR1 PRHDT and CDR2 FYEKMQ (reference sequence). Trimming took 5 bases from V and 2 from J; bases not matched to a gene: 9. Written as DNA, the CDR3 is TGTGCCAGCAGCGCTAGCGGGGTGTCCCCACAAGAGACCCAGTACTTC. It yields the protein CASSASGVSPQETQYF.